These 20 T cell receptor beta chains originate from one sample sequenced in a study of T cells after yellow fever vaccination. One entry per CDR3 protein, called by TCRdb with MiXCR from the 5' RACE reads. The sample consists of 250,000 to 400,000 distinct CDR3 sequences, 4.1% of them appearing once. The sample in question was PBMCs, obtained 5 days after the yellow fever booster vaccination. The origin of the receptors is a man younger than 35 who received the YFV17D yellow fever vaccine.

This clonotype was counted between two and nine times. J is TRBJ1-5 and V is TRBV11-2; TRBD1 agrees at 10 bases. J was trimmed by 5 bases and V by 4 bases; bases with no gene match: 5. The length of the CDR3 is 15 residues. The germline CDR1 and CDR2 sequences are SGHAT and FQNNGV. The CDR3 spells CASSSGQGDDQPQHF. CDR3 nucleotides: TGTGCCAGCAGCTCCGGACAGGGGGATGATCAGCCCCAGCATTTT.

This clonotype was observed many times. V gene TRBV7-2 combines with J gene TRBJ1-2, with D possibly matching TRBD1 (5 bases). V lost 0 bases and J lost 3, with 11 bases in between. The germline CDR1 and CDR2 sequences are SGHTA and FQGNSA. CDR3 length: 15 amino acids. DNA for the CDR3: TGTGCCAGCAGCTTAGCACAGTTCAGGGACTATGGCTACACCTTC. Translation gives CASSLAQFRDYGYTF. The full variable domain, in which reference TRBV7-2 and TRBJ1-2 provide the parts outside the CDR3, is GAGVSQSPSNKVTEKGKDVELRCDPISGHTALYWYRQSLGQGLEFLIYFQGNSAPDKSGLPSDRFSAERTGGSVSTLTIQRTQQEDSAVYLCASSLAQFRDYGYTFGSGTRLTVV.

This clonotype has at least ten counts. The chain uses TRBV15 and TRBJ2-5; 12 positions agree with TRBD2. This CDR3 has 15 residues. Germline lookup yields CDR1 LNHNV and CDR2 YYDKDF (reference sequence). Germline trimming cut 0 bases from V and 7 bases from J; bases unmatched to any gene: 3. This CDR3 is CATSRETSGGGTQYF. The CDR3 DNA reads TGTGCCACCAGCAGAGAGACTAGCGGGGGAGGGACCCAGTACTTC.

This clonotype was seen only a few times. The CDR3 sequence: CASSLSAEQYF. CDR3 DNA: TGTGCCAGCAGCTTATCCGCCGAGCAGTACTTC. V and J are TRBV7-9 and TRBJ2-7, with D unclear. The CDR3 totals 11 residues. Germline values: CDR1 SEHNR, CDR2 FQNEAQ (reference sequence). Trimming removed 2 bases at V and 6 bases at J, with 5 bases between.

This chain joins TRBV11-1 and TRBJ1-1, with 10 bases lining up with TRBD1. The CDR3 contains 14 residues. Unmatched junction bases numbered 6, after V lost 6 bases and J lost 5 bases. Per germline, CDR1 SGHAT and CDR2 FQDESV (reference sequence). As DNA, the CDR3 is TGTGCCAGCAGTCCCCGGGACAGGGGTACTGAAGCTTTCTTT. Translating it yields CASSPRDRGTEAFF.

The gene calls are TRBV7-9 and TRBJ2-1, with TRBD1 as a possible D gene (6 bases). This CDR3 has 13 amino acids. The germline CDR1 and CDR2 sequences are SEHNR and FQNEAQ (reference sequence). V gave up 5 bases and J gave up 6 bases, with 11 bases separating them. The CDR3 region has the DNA TGTGCCAGCAGCCGCAGGACAGTCAATGAGCAGTTCTTC. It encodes CASSRRTVNEQFF.

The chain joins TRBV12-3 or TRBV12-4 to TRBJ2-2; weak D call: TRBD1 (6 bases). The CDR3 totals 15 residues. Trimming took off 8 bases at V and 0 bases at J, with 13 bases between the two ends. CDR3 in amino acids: CASYNRDPNTGELFF. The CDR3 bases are TGTGCCAGCTACAACAGGGACCCGAACACCGGGGAGCTGTTTTTT.

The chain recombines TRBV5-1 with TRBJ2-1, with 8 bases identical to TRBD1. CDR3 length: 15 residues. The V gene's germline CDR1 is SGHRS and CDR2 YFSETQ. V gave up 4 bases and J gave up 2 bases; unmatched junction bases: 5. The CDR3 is CASSNGQGTYNEQFF. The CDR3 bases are TGCGCCAGCAGCAACGGACAGGGTACCTACAATGAGCAGTTCTTC.

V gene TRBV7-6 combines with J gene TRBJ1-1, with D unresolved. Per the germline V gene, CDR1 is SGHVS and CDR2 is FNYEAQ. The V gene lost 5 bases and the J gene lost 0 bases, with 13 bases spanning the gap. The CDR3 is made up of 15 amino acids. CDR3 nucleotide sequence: TGTGCCAGCAGCCCTATGGGGTCCATGAACACTGAAGCTTTCTTT. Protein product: CASSPMGSMNTEAFF.

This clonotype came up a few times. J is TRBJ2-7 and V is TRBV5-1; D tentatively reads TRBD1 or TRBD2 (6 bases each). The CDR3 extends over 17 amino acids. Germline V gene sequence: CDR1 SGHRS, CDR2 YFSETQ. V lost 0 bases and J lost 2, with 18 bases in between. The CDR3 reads CASSLGEGGGGTYEQYF. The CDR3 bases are TGCGCCAGCAGCTTGGGGGAAGGTGGAGGGGGTACCTACGAGCAGTACTTC.

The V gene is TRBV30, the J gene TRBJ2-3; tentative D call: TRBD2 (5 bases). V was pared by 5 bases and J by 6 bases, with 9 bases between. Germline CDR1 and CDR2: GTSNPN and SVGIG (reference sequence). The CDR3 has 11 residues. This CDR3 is CAWGVADTQYF. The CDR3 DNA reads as TGTGCCTGGGGGGTAGCGGATACGCAGTATTTT.

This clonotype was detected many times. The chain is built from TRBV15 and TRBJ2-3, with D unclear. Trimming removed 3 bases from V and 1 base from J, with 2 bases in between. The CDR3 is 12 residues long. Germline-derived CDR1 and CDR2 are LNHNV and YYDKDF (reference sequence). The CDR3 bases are TGTGCCACCAGCAGGCGCACAGATACGCAGTATTTT. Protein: CATSRRTDTQYF.

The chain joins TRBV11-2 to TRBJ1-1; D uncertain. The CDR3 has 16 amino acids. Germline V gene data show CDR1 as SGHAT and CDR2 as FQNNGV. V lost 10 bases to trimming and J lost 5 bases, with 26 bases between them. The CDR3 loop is CANPDPGFVEKTEAFF. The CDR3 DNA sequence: TGTGCCAACCCCGACCCAGGTTTCGTGGAGAAAACTGAAGCTTTCTTT.

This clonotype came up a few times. CDR3: CASSLGTALRTDTQYF. The CDR3 DNA reads as TGTGCCAGCAGCCTAGGGACAGCTCTCCGCACAGATACGCAGTATTTT. The chain uses TRBV7-9 and TRBJ2-3; 7 bases match TRBD1. Germline V gives CDR1 SEHNR, CDR2 FQNEAQ (reference sequence). J lost 1 base, V lost 5 bases, and 9 bases had no gene match. This CDR3 is built from 16 residues.

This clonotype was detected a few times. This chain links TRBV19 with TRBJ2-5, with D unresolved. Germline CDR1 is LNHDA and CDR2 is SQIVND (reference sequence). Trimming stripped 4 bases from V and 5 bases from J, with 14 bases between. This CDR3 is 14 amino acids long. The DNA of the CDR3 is TGTGCCAGTAGTAGAAGGGAACTCGGGGAGACCCAGTACTTC. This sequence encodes CASSRRELGETQYF.

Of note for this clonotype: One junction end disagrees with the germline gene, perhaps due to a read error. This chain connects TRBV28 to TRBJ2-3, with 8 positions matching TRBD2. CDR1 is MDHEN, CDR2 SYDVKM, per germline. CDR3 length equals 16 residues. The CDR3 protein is CDSSLSPRGATATQYF. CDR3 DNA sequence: TGTGACAGCAGTTTATCCCCGCGGGGGGCCACAGCTACGCAGTATTTT.

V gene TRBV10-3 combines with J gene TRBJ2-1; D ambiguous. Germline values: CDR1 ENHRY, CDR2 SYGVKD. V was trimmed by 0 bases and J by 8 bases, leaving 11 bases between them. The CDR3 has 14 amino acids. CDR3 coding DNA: TGTGCCATCAGTGAGTCCCCCATCGACGATGAGCAGTTCTTC. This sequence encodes CAISESPIDDEQFF.

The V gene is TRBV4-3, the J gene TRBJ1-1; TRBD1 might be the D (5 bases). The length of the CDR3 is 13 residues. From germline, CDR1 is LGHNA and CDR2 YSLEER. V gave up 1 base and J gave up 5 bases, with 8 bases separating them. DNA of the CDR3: TGCGCCAGCAGCCAAGTATGGGGGACTGAAGCTTTCTTT. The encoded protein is CASSQVWGTEAFF.

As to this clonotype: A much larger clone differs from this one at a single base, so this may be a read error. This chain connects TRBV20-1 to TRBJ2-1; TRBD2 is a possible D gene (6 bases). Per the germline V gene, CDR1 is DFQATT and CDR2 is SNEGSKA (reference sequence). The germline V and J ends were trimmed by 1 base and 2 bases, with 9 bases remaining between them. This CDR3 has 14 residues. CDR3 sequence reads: CSARGGLPYNEQFF. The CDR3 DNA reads TGCAGTGCTAGAGGGGGACTGCCCTACAATGAGCAGTTCTTC.

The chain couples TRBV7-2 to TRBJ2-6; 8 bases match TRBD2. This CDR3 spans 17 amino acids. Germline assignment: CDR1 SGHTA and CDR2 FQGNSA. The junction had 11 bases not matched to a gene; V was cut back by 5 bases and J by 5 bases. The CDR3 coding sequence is TGTGCCAGCAGCAACGGGGTAGCGGGGTTGTGGGCCAACGTCCTGACTTTC. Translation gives CASSNGVAGLWANVLTF.